This T cell receptor beta chain was identified in a study of shared clonotypes between healthy human individuals. Germline loops: CDR1 SGHKS, CDR2 YYEKEE (reference sequence). J lost 5 bases, V lost 5 bases, and 4 bases had no gene match. This CDR3 is 14 amino acids long. Study-level points and caveats: On the whole, naive subsets had larger estimated richness than memory subsets had.

The CD4+ fraction was divided into a CD45RA+ naive subset and a CD45RA-negative memory subset. Investigators spread the genomic DNA of each subset evenly over several immunoSEQ plates. Only in-frame clones appear in the TCRdb table, and some are missing; sequencing was by immunoSEQ multiplex PCR. The sample shows roughly 2.6 million clones, roughly 92% of them seen only once. This clone has just one count. No antigen is known for it. The sequenced sample was naive CD4+ T cells sorted from blood. Stated subset: CD45RA+ positively selected. This chain joins TRBV5-5 and TRBJ2-5; 12 bases are a match to TRBD2. The clonotype was recovered from a man between 18 and 35 years old in good health. The CDR3 here is CASSWTSGKETQYF. CDR3 nucleotides: TGTGCCAGCAGTTGGACTAGCGGGAAGGAGACCCAGTACTTC. Variable domain in full (rest from reference TRBV5-5 and TRBJ2-5): DAGVTQSPTHLIKTRGQQVTLRCSPISGHKSVSWYQQVLGQGPQFIFQYYEKEERGRGNFPDRFSARQFPNYSSELNVNALLLGDSALYLCASSWTSGKETQYFGPGTRLLVL.